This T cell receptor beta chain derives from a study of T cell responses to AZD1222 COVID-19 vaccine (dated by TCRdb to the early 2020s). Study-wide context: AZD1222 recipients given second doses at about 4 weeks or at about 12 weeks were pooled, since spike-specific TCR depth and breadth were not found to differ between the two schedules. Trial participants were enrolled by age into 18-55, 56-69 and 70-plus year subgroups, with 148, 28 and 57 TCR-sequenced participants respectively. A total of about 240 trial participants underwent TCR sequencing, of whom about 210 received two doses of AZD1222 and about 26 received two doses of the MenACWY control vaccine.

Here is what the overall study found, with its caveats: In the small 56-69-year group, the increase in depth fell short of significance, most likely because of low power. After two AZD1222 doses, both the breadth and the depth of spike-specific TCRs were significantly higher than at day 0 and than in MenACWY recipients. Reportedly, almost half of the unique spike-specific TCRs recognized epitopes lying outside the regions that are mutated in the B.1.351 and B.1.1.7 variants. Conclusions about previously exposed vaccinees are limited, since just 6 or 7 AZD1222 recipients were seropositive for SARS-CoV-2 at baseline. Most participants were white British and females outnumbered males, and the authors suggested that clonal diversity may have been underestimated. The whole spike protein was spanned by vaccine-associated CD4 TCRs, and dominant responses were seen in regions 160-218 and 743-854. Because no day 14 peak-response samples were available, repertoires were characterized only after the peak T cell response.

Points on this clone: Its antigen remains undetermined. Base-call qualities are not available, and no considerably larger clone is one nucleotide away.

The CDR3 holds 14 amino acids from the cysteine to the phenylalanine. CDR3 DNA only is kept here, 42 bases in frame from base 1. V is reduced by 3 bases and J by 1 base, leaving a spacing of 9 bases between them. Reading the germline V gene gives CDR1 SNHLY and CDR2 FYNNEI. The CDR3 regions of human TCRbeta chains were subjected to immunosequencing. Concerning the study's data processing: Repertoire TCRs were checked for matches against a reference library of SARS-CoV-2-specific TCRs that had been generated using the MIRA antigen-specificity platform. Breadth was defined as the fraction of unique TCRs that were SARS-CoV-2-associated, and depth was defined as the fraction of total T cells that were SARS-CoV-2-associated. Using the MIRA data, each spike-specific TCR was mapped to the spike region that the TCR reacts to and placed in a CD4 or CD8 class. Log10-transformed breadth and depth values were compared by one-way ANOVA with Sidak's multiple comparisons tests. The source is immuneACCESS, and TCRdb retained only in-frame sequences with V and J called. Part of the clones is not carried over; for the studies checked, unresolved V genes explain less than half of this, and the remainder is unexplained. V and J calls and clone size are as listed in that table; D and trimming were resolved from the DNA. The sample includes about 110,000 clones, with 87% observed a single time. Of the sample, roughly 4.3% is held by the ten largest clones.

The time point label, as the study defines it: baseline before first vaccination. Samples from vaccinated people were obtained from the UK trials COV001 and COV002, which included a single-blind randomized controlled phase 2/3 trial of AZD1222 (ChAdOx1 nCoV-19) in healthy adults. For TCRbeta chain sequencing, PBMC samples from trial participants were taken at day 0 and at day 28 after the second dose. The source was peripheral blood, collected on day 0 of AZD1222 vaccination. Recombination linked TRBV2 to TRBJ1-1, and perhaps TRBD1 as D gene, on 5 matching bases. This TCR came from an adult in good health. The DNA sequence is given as TGTGCCAGCAGTGACCAGGGAGCGAACACTGAAGCTTTCTTT. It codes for CASSDQGANTEAFF.